This T cell receptor beta chain was captured in a study of T-cell memory formation after mild COVID-19. A remark on this clonotype: No antigen is known for it.

Study-wide points: Second-wave clones that peaked on day 37 lacked confirmed SARS-CoV-2 specificity.

TCRdb used MiXCR to reprocess the 5' RACE reads, holding one entry per CDR3 protein. The sample lists about 140,000 distinct CDR3 sequences; approximately 21% were seen once. The CDR3 is made up of 14 amino acids. Germline CDR1 MDHEN, CDR2 SYDVKM. V was trimmed by 5 bases and J by 3 bases, leaving 14 bases between them. The receptor comes from an adult woman who had mild COVID-19 (a few samples of this study predate the infection). Cell type and time point are not known. The chain is built from TRBV28 and TRBJ2-7; D may be TRBD1 or TRBD2 (6 bases each). Sequencing was performed on PBMCs or a T cell subset sorted from them (not recorded which). For the CDR3, the DNA is TGTGCCAGCAGTACACGGGGGCCCAACTACGAGCAGTACTTC. Amino acids: CASSTRGPNYEQYF.